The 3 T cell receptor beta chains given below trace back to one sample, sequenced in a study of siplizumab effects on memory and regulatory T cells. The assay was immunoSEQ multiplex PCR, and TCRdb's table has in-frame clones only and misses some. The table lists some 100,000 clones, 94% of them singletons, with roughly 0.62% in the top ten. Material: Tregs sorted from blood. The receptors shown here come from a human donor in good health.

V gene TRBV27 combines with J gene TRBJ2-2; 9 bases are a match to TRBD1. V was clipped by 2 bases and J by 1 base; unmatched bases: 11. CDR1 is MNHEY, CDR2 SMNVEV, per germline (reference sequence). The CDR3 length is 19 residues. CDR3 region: CASSLKDRGRLRNTGELFF. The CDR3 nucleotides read TGTGCCAGCAGTTTAAAGGACAGGGGAAGGTTAAGGAACACCGGGGAGCTGTTTTTT.

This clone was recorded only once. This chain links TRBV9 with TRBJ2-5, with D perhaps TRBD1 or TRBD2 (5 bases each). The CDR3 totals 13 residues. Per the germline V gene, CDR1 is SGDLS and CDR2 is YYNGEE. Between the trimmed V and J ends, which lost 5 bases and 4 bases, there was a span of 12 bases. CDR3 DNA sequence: TGTGCCAGCAGTTCGGGACCTACAGAGACCCAGTACTTC. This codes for CASSSGPTETQYF.

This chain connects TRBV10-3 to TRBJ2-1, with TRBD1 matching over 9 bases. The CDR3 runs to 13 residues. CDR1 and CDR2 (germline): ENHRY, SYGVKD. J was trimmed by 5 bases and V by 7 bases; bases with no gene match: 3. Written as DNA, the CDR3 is TGTGCCATCATGAGGGACAGGGACAATGAGCAGTTCTTC. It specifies CAIMRDRDNEQFF.